This T cell receptor (beta chain) was documented in a study of OX40 agonist ivuxolimab in advanced cancers. Study-wide findings and caveats: Expanded peripheral T cell antigen specificity was not determined.

Data came from immunoSEQ multiplex PCR; TCRdb stores just in-frame clones and leaves some out. This sample has some 20,000 clones, with 83% found just once. Germline V CDR1 and CDR2: MNHEY, SVGAGI. V trimming: 6 bases; J trimming: 4 bases; junction bases outside the gene matches: 5. This CDR3 region has 13 residues. A word on this clone: What it binds is unknown.

The chain links TRBV6-5 to TRBJ2-5; 7 bases line up with TRBD2. Sequencing used CD4+ or CD8+ T cells sorted from blood, obtained in a trial of the OX40 agonist ivuxolimab. This TCR was sampled from an adult with an advanced solid tumor such as melanoma, head and neck, liver or kidney cancer. CDR3 DNA sequence: TGTGCCAGCAGCTTAGCGGGTTTAGAGACCCAGTACTTC. It yields the protein CASSLAGLETQYF.